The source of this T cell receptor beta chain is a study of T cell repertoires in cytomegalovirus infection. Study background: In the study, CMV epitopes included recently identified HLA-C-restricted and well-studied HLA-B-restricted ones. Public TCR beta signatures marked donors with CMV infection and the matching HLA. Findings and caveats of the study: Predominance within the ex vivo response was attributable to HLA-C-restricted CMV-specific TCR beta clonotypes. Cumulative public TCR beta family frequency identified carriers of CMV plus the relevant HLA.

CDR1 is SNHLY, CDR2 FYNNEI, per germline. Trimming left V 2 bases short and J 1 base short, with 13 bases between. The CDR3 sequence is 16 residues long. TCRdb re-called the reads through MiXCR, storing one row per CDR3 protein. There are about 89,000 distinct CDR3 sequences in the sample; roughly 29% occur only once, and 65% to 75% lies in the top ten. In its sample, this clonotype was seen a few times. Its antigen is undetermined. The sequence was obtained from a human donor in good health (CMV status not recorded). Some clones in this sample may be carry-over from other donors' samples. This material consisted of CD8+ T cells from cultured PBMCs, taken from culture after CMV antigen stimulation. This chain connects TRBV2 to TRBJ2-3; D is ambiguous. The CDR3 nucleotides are TGTGCCAGCAGTGAAATGACTTATGGCGGCACAGATACGCAGTATTTT. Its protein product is CASSEMTYGGTDTQYF.